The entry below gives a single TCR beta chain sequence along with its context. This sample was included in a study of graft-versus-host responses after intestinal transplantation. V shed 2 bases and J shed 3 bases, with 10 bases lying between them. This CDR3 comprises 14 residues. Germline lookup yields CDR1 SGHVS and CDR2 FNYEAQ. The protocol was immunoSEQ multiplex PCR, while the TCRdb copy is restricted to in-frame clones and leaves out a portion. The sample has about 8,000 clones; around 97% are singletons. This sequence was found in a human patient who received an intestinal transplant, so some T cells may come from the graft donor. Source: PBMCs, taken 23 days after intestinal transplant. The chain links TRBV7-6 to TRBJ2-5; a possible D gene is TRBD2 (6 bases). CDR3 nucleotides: TGTGCCAGCAGCTTATGGGGGGAGGAAGAGACCCAGTACTTC. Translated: CASSLWGEEETQYF.